This T cell receptor (beta chain) was retrieved from a study of blood T cell repertoires in COVID-19 (dated by TCRdb to the early 2020s). Background on the whole study: Samples from collaborators originated in the United States, Italy and Spain and spanned both the acute and convalescent phases of COVID-19. The samples were drawn from two sources: the first 160 participants of the ongoing ImmuneRACE study, and 1,254 subjects contributed by 6 global collaborators. Where available, HLA class I and class II types were obtained from metadata supplied by the sample provider rather than from assay-based typing. Subjects who had been exposed to COVID-19, were actively infected with it, or had recovered from it provided the deeply sampled blood TCRbeta repertoires that made up the dataset. A freely available public database, intended as a resource for researchers studying the immune response to SARS-CoV-2, is where the repertoires were released. A de-identified subject ID, COVID-19 status, age in years and sex were almost always included in the sample metadata. The prospective study material was composed of cDNA or gDNA derived from T cells, B-cell-depleted T cells, or PBMCs. Paper-wide results and their limitations: The amount of clinical and demographic metadata varied by source and participant and was provided uncurated.

TCRbeta CDR3 regions were amplified from genomic DNA by means of the immunoSEQ Assay, a bias-controlled multiplex PCR. In the paper's pipeline: The number of nucleated cells in each sample was estimated by amplification of reference gene primers within the assay. Sequence reads were collapsed and filtered to measure the absolute abundance of every unique TCRbeta CDR3 rearrangement. For each sample, productive Simpson clonality was calculated as the square root of Simpson's diversity index across productive rearrangements. Held by TCRdb, this immuneACCESS table contains in-frame sequences only and omits some clones. Under half of the omission traces to an unresolved V gene where checked; the cause of the rest is unknown. That table gives V, J and clone size, and the DNA gave D and trimming. Here the sample has around 200,000 clones; roughly 84% occur a single time. Of the sample, under 3% is held by the ten largest clones.

CDR1 LNHDA and CDR2 SQIVND were looked up in the germline V gene (reference sequence). V gives up 3 bases and J gives up 8 bases, and the segment between their germline ends measures 22 bases. From cysteine to phenylalanine, the CDR3 is 16 amino acids long. Of the read, only the CDR3 DNA is kept; its 48 bases are in frame from base 1. Regarding this clone: The target of this receptor is not known. Base quality data are lacking; no much larger clone is found one base away.

Whole blood was collected in K2EDTA tubes by collaborating institutions according to the institutions' own protocols. For TCRbeta analysis, collaborators shipped samples as frozen whole blood, isolated PBMCs, or DNA extracted from either of those sample types. Sample: peripheral blood. This sequence uses TRBV19 and TRBJ1-1; the D gene remains uncertain. This sequence was found in a human donor with acute or convalescent COVID-19. The donor label of this sample is uncertain. In nucleotide form, the sequence is TGTGCCAGTAGTATCCGAGGATATGGAGCCCGAGACGAAGCTTTCTTT. This sequence encodes CASSIRGYGARDEAFF.